This TCR beta chain originates from a study of T cells after yellow fever vaccination (dated by TCRdb to about 2019). Broadly, across the study: The SMART-Seq v4 Ultra Low Input RNA kit was used to prepare libraries from fractions with low cell numbers. To follow T-cell clones before and after primary and booster YFV17D yellow fever vaccination, bulk TCR alpha and beta repertoires were sequenced over time. Two healthy male donors made up the cohort, one aged 18 to 29 years and the other aged 30 to 40 years. Blood samples were taken at several timepoints before and after primary and secondary immunization, and bulk PBMC replicates and cell subsets were isolated. Paper-wide results and their limitations: Because abundant contaminating clonotypes from the bulk population could be contained in FACS-sorted repertoires, computational filtering was required. The secondary T-cell response was weaker than the primary response but faster, peaking on day 5 instead of day 15. A small fraction of clonotypes appeared in both the CD4 and CD8 compartments, likely as a result of convergent recombination. Only a couple of donors were included in the study, so the extent to which the findings can be generalized is limited. After the booster, most clones that had expanded after primary vaccination were detected again (around 97% of CD4 and more than 80% of CD8), suggesting broad maintenance of memory.

This specimen's treatment or condition label, interpreted: live attenuated yellow fever vaccine strain. At each blood-draw timepoint, two biological replicates of bulk PBMCs were collected. A standard Ficoll-Paque protocol was used to isolate PBMCs from peripheral blood. RNA was extracted with TriZol from bulk PBMCs, CD4 and CD8 fractions, and dextramer-positive and dextramer-negative fractions. TCR cDNA was synthesized by 5'RACE template switching, through which a universal primer site and unique molecular identifiers were introduced. Priming of cDNA synthesis was performed from both the TCR alpha and TCR beta constant segments. Libraries were amplified in two PCR steps, with sample barcodes and sequencing adapters added in the second step. Sequencing of libraries was performed on Illumina HiSeq 2500 (2x100 bp) or NovaSeq (2x150 bp). Processing in the source paper ran as follows. Reads were demultiplexed and collapsed into UMI consensus sequences with MIGEC, and V(D)J alignment was performed with MiXCR. Clonotypes responding to the vaccine were identified with edgeR on replicate PBMC samples, with the criteria of FDR below 0.01 and a log2 fold change above 5 up to day 15. Each bulk clonotype received a CD4 or CD8 identity based on whether the sequenced CD4 or CD8 repertoire contained that clonotype at higher abundance. TCRdb reworked the public reads: Q25 trimming with fastp, MiXCR clone assembly, productive beta chains retained. CDR3 protein duplicates are merged, each entry listing the most common genes and DNA. The V and J calls shown here were made by TCRdb, not taken from the authors' results. For this sample there are about 320,000 distinct CDR3 sequences; around 7% appear just once. Together, the top ten hold 15% to 20% of the sample.

This clonotype has just a few counts. Which antigen it targets is not known. Nothing much larger sits one base from this clone, and base qualities are not available. Cut back by 4 bases and 4 bases, the V and J ends lie 9 bases apart. The germline V gene supplies CDR1 SGHRS and CDR2 YFSETQ. The CDR3 measures 13 amino acids from cysteine to phenylalanine. Just CDR3 DNA is preserved here, 39 bases in frame from base 1. This specimen was PBMCs, taken about 49 days after the first yellow fever vaccination. The chain is encoded by TRBV5-1 joined to TRBJ1-5; TRBD1 could be the D gene, as 6 bases match. The sequence was obtained from a man aged 18-30 years who received the YFV17D yellow fever vaccine. The CDR3 reads as follows: CASSMQGNQPQHF. The sequenced DNA is TGCGCCAGCAGCATGCAGGGGAATCAGCCCCAGCATTTT. The entire variable domain, with the stretches around the CDR3 drawn from the reference TRBV5-1 and TRBJ1-5 proteins, is KAGVTQTPRYLIKTRGQQVTLSCSPISGHRSVSWYQQTPGQGLQFLFEYFSETQRNKGNFPGRFSGRQFSNSRSEMNVSTLELGDSALYLCASSMQGNQPQHFGDGTRLSIL.